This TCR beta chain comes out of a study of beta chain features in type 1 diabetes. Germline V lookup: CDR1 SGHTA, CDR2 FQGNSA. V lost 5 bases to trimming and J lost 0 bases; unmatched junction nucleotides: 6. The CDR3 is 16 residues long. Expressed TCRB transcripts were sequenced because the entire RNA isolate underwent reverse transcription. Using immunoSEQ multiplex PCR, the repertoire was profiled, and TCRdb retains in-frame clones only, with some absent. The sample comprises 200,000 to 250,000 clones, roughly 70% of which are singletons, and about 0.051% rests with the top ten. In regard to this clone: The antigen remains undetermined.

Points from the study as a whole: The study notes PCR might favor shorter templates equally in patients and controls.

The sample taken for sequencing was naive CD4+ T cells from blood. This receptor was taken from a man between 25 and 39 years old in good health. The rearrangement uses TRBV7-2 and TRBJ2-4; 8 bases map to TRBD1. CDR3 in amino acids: CASSTRTGIAKNIQYF. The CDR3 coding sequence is TGTGCCAGCAGCACCAGGACAGGGATAGCCAAAAACATTCAGTACTTC.